The T cell receptor (beta chain) under discussion was sequenced for a study of blood T cell repertoires in COVID-19. Across the study: Samples came from the United States, Italy and Spain, spanning acute and convalescent COVID-19. PBMCs, B-cell-depleted T cells, or T cells were the source of the cDNA or gDNA that made up the material.

Trimming left V 0 bases short and J 0 bases short, with 9 bases between. The germline CDR1 and CDR2 sequences are LGHDT and YNNKEL (reference sequence). The CDR3 covers 16 residues. Original processing notes: Cell counts per sample came from amplifying reference gene primers. Assay: immunoSEQ multiplex PCR; the TCRdb copy retains only in-frame clones and omits some. V and J calls and clone size are those listed in that table; D and trimming were worked out from the DNA. This table holds 200,000 to 250,000 clones, around 85% found once. The sample taken for sequencing was peripheral blood. The chain links TRBV3-1 (or the pseudogene TRBV3-2) to TRBJ1-3, with D uncertain. The clonotype comes from a man older than 75 with acute or convalescent COVID-19. The CDR3 reads CASSQEQTFSGNTIYF. The CDR3 nucleotides are TGTGCCAGCAGCCAAGAACAAACGTTCTCTGGAAACACCATATATTTT.